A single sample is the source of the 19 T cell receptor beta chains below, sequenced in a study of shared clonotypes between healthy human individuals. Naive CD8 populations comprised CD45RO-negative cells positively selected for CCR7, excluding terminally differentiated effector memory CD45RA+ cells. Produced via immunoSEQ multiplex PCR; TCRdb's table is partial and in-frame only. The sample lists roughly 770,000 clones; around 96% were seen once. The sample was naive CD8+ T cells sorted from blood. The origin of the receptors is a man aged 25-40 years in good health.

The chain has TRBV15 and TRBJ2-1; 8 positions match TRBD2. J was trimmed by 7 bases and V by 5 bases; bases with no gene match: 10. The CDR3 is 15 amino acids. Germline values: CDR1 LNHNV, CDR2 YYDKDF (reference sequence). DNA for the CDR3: TGTGCCACCAGCCCGGGGCGGGGGGAATTAAATGAGCAGTTCTTC. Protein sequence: CATSPGRGELNEQFF.

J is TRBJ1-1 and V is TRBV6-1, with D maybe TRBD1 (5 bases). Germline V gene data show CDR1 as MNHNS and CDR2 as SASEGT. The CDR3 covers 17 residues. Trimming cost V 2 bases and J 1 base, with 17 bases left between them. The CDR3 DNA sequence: TGTGCCAGCAGTGAAACATGGTTAGCGACAGAGAACACTGAAGCTTTCTTT. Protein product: CASSETWLATENTEAFF.

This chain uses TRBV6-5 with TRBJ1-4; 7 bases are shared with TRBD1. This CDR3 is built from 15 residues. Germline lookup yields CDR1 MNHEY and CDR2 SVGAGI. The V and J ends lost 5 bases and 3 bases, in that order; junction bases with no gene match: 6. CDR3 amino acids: CASSRDSSSNEKLFF. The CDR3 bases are TGTGCCAGCAGTAGGGACAGCTCTTCTAATGAAAAACTGTTTTTT.

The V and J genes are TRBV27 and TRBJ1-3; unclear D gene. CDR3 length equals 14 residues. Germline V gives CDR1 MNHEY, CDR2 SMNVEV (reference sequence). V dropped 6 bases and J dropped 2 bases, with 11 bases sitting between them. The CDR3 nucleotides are TGTGCCAGCAGCCCGGGCCATACTGGAAACACCATATATTTT. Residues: CASSPGHTGNTIYF.

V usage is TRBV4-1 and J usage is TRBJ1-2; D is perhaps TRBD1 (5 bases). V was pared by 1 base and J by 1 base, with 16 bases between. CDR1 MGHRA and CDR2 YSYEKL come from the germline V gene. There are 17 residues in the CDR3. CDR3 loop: CASSQANLGVDNYGYTF. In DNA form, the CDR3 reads TGCGCCAGCAGCCAAGCGAATTTAGGGGTGGATAACTATGGCTACACCTTC.

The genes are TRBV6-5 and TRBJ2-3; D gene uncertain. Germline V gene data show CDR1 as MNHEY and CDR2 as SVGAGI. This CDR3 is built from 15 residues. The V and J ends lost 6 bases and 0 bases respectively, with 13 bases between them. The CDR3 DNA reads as TGTGCCAGCAGCCGCATGGATTCTAGCACAGATACGCAGTATTTT. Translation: CASSRMDSSTDTQYF.

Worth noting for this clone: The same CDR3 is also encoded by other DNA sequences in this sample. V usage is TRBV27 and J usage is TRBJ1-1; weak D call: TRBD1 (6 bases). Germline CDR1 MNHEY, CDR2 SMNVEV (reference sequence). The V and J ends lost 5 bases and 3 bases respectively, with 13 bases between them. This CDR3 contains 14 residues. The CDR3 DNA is TGTGCCAGCAGTCTACAGGGTAGGTACACTGAAGCTTTCTTT. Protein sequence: CASSLQGRYTEAFF.

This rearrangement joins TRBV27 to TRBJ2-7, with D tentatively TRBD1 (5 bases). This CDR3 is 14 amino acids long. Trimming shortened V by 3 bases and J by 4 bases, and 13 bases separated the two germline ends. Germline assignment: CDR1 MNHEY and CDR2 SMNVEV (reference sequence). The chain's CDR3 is CASSLSGLRYEQYF. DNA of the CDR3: TGTGCCAGCAGTTTGTCAGGGCTACGGTACGAGCAGTACTTC.

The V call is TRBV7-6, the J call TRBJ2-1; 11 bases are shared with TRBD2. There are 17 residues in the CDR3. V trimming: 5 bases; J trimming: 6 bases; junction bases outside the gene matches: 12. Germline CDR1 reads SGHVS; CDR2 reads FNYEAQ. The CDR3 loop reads CASSNRLAGPQGNEQFF. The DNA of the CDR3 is TGTGCCAGCAGCAATAGACTAGCGGGACCTCAGGGCAATGAGCAGTTCTTC.

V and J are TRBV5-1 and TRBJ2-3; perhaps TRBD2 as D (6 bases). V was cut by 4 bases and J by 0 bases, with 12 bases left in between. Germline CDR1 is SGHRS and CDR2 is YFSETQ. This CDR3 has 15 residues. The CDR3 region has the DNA TGCGCCAGCAGCGCCCGGGGGACTAGCACAGATACGCAGTATTTT. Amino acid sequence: CASSARGTSTDTQYF. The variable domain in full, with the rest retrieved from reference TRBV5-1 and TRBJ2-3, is KAGVTQTPRYLIKTRGQQVTLSCSPISGHRSVSWYQQTPGQGLQFLFEYFSETQRNKGNFPGRFSGRQFSNSRSEMNVSTLELGDSALYLCASSARGTSTDTQYFGPGTRLTVL.

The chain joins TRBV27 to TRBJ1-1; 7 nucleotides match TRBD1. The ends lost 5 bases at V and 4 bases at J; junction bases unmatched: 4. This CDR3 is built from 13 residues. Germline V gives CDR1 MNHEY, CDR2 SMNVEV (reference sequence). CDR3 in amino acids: CASSHQGVTEAFF. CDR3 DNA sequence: TGTGCCAGCAGTCACCAGGGGGTCACTGAAGCTTTCTTT.

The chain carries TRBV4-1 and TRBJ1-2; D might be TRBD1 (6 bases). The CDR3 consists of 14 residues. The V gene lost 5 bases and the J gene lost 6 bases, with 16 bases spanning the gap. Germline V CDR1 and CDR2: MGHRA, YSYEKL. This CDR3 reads CASSSTTGFNGYTF. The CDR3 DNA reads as TGCGCCAGCAGCAGCACTACAGGGTTTAATGGCTACACCTTC.

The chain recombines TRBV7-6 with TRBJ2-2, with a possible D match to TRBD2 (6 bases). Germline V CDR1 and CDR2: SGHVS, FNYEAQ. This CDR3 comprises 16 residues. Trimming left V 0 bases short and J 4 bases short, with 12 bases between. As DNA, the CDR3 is TGTGCCAGCAGCTTAGCGGGACTCTCGGGCACCGGGGAGCTGTTTTTT. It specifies CASSLAGLSGTGELFF.

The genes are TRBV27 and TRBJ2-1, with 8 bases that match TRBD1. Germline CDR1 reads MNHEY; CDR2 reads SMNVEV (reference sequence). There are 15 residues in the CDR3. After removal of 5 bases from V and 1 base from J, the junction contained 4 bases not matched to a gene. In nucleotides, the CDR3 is TGTGCCAGCAGTCCCTGGACAGGGTCCTACAATGAGCAGTTCTTC. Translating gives CASSPWTGSYNEQFF.

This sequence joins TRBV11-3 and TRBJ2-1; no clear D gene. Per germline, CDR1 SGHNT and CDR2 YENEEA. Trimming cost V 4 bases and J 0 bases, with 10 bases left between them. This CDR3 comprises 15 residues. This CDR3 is CASSSRVGSYNEQFF. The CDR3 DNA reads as TGTGCCAGCAGCTCACGAGTGGGCTCCTACAATGAGCAGTTCTTC. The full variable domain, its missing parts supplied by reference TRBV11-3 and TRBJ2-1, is EAGVVQSPRYKIIEKKQPVAFWCNPISGHNTLYWYLQNLGQGPELLIRYENEEAVDDSQLPKDRFSAERLKGVDSTLKIQPAELGDSAVYLCASSSRVGSYNEQFFGPGTRLTVL.

CDR3 sequence: CASSTTANTEAFF. For the CDR3, the DNA is TGTGCCAGCAGCACGACAGCGAACACTGAAGCTTTCTTT. V is TRBV11-2 and J is TRBJ1-1, with D perhaps matching TRBD1 (5 bases). This CDR3 spans 13 amino acids. V gave up 5 bases and J gave up 1 base, with 8 bases separating them. Germline V gene data show CDR1 as SGHAT and CDR2 as FQNNGV.

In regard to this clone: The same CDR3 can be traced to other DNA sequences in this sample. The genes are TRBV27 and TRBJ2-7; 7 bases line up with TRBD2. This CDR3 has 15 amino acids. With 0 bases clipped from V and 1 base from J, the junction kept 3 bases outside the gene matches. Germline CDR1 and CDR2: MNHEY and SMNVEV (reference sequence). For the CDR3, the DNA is TGTGCCAGCAGTTTATCGGGTAGCGGGTCCTACGAGCAGTACTTC. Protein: CASSLSGSGSYEQYF.

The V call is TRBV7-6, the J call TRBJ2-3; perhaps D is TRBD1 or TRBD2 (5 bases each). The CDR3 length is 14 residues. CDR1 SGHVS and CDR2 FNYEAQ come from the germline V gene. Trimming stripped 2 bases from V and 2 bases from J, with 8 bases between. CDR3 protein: CASSLTGPTDTQYF. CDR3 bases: TGTGCCAGCAGCTTAACGGGGCCCACAGATACGCAGTATTTT.

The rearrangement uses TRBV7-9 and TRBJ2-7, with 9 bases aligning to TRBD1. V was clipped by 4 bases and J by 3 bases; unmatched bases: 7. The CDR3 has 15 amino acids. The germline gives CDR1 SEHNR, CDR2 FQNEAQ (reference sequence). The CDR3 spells CASSSTGGSLYEQYF. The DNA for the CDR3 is TGTGCCAGCAGCTCTACAGGGGGCTCCCTCTACGAGCAGTACTTC.